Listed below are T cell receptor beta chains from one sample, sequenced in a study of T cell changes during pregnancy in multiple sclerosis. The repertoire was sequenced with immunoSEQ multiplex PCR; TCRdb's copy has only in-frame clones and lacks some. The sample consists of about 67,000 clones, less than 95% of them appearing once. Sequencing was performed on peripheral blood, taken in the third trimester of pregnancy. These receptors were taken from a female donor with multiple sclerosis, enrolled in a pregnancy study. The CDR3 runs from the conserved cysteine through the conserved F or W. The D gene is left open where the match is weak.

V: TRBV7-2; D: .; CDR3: CASSWDLTGQPQHF
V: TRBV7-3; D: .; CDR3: CASSSGQYTEAFF
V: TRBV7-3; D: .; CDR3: CASSLDGNSYGYTF
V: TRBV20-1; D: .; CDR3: CSARTRGKQYF
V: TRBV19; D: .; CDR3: CASSNSGRGYEQYF
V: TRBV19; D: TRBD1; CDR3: CASSNPGQRYEQYF
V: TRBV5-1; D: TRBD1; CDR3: CASSAQGQGNGYTF
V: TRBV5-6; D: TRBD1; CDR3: CASSTGTAAYEQYF
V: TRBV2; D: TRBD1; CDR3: CASSKDRFYEQYF
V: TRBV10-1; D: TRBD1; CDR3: CASSDPTGSGVTDTQYF
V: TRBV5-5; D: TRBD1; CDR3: CASSYNPQTGKDF
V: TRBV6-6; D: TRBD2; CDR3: CASSFPGLAGGQYF
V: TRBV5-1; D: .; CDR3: CASSLVGAPNYEQYF
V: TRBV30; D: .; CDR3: CAWTLREFGSYEQYF
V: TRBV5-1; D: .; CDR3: CASSFTGNGNTIYF
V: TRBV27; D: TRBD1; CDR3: CASSRDRWNTEAFF
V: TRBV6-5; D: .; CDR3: CASSFRTDLTGELFF
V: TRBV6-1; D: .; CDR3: CASSEARLGTQYF
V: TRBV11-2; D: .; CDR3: CASSVLTTEAFF
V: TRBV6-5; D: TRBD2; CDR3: CASSYGLAGVYEQYF
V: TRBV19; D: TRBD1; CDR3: CASDGTGGEKLFF
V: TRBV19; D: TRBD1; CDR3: CASSIGLTGKPRNYGYTF
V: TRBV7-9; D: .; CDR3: CASRYSGAGEQYF
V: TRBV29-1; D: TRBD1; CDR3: CSVGTGAGANVLTF
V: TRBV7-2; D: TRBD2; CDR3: CASSPPSGRPLGEQFF
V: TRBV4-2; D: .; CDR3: CASSQDTGTPSEKLFF
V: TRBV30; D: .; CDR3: CAHLSGGNTIYF
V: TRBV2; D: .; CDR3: CASSDKFYNEQFF
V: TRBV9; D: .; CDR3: CASSAIPDSYEQYF
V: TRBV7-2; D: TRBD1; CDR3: CASRGQGGGYTF
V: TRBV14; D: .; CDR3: CASSQGVDTGELFF
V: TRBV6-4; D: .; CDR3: CASSLVGGTGELFF
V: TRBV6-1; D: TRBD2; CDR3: CASSETSGGPDTQYF
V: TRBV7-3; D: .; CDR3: CASSLIAGAPHGYTF
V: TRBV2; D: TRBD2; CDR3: CASSGRETGELFF
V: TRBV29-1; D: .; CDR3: CSVGTGNSNQPQHF
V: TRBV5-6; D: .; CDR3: CASSFGIRQVNEQFF
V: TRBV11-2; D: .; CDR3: CASSPLQTGPYGYTF
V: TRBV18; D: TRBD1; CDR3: CASSPPGQVFNAYEQYF
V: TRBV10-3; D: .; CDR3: CAISEIGVETNEKLFF
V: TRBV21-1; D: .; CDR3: CASSKMNPKLNFTDTQYF
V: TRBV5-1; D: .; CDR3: CASSLGVAGNTEAFF
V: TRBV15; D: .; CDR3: CATSRDLSANEQFF
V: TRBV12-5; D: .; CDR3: CASGLIVRGGREKLFF
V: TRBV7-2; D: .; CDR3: CASSSLYGGNGYTF
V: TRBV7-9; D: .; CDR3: CARQGDTDTQYF
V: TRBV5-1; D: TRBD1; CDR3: CASSLMTGGENEQYF
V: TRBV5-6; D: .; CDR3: CASSFGTGKSPLHF
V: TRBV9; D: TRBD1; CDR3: CASSVGDRVAYGYTF
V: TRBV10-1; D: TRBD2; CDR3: CASSESASGGYTGELFF
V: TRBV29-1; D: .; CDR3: CSVPPQSTGSYAEAFF
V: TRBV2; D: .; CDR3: CASNGQGQNSNQPQHF
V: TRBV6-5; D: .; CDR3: CASSYSRQGGKYEQYF
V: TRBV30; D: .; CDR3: CAWTVGPGSPYEQYF